The clone carrying this T cell receptor (beta chain) has only a few counts. Its specificity is unknown. The data originate from a study of siplizumab effects on memory and regulatory T cells. The CDR3 length is 14 residues. After removal of 5 bases from V and 3 bases from J, the junction contained 2 bases not matched to a gene. Germline V CDR1 and CDR2: SEHNR, FQNEAQ (reference sequence). Broader study findings: A small minority of alloreactive clones were mapped to unstimulated subsets.

Assay: immunoSEQ multiplex PCR; the TCRdb copy retains only in-frame clones and omits some. The sample has approximately 75,000 clones, around 93% seen once. This sequence originates from a human donor in good health. What was sequenced was CD8+ T cells sorted from blood. The rearrangement joins TRBV7-9 to TRBJ2-7, with 12 bases aligning to TRBD2. In nucleotides, the CDR3 is TGTGCCAGCAGCACTAGCGGGGGGTTCTACGAGCAGTACTTC. Amino acid sequence: CASSTSGGFYEQYF. The full variable domain, in which reference TRBV7-9 and TRBJ2-7 provide the parts outside the CDR3, is DTGVSQNPRHKITKRGQNVTFRCDPISEHNRLYWYRQTLGQGPEFLTYFQNEAQLEKSRLLSDRFSAERPKGSFSTLEIQRTEQGDSAMYLCASSTSGGFYEQYFGPGTRLTVT.